This T cell receptor beta chain was sequenced for a study of cytomegalovirus exposure and HLA in healthy donors. About the research overall: The 95 to 150 validation repertoires used a platform that matched the one used for the approximately 610 first-cohort repertoires, as a later analysis reported. General observations from the study: The tendency of first-cohort TCR clusters to co-occur in the 120 or so validation repertoires emerged from a later analysis.

Sequenced by immunoSEQ multiplex PCR; TCRdb stores in-frame clones only, minus some. The sample gives fewer than 350,000 clones, approximately 88% of which show up once; about 0.99% is in the top ten. The germline V gene encodes CDR1 MNHEY and CDR2 SVGAGI. Losses at the gene ends were 5 bases for V and 7 bases for J; bases not matched to a gene: 8. CDR3 length: 15 amino acids. This clone was counted once. The antigen is unknown. Donors came from a validation cohort of over a hundred subjects, distinct from the first 666-subject cohort. V gene TRBV6-5 combines with J gene TRBJ2-1; 10 bases are shared with TRBD2. The TCR comes from a young woman in good health and CMV-seronegative. Sequenced: PBMCs. The CDR3 region has the DNA TGTGCCAGCAGTGCCCGGGGACTAGCGTCGAATGAGCAGTTCTTC. Its protein product is CASSARGLASNEQFF.